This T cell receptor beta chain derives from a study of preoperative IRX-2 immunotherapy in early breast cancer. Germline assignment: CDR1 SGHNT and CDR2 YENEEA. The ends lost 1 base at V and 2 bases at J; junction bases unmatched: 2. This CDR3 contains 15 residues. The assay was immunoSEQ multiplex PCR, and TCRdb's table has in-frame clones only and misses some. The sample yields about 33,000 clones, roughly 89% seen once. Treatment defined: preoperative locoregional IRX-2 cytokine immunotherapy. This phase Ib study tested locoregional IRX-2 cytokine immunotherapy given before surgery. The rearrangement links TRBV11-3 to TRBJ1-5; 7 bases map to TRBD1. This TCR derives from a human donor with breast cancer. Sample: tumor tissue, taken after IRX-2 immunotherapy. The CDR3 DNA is TGTGCCAGCAGCTTAGGAGGACAGGGCAATCAGCCCCAGCATTTT. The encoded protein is CASSLGGQGNQPQHF.